One and the same sample provided the 26 T cell receptor beta chains below, sequenced in a study of cytomegalovirus exposure and HLA in healthy donors. The PCR contained 60 Vbeta and 13 Jbeta primers. Measured with immunoSEQ multiplex PCR; TCRdb has only the in-frame clones, and not every one. The sample includes over 110,000 clones. Source material: PBMCs. These receptors originate from a male donor in good health and CMV-seronegative.

Worth noting for this clone: The junction departs from the called germline gene at one end, perhaps through a read error. Additional DNA sequences in this sample encode the identical CDR3. This chain uses TRBV30 with TRBJ2-5; the match to TRBD2 covers 7 bases. The CDR3 length is 12 residues. Germline V CDR1 and CDR2: GTSNPN, SVGIG (reference sequence). This chain's CDR3 is CAWSVGGETQYF. The CDR3 DNA reads as TGCGCCTGGAGTGTGGGAGGGGAGACCCAGTACTTC.

The V and J genes are TRBV6-6 and TRBJ2-7; 9 bases align to TRBD1. The germline gives CDR1 MNHNY, CDR2 SVGAGI (reference sequence). The CDR3 extends over 15 amino acids. V shed 8 bases and J 0 bases; nucleotides not matched to a gene: 8. CDR3 DNA sequence: TGTGCCAGCGGCACAGGGGGCCGTTTCTCCTACGAGCAGTACTTC. The encoded protein is CASGTGGRFSYEQYF.

The chain is built from TRBV19 and TRBJ2-3, with D tentatively TRBD2 (6 bases). CDR1 and CDR2 from the germline V gene are LNHDA and SQIVND (reference sequence). CDR3 length equals 14 residues. V was cut by 10 bases and J by 3 bases, with 17 bases left in between. CDR3 protein: CATMRGDTTDTQYF. Written as DNA, the CDR3 is TGTGCCACCATGCGGGGTGATACAACAGATACGCAGTATTTT.

The J gene is TRBJ2-1, the V gene TRBV14; a possible D gene is TRBD2 (6 bases). V lost 6 bases and J 6 bases, leaving 15 bases between the germline ends. Per germline, CDR1 SGHDN and CDR2 FVKESK. CDR3 length: 14 amino acids. The CDR3 is CASSLVGAGNEQFF. The CDR3 nucleotides are TGTGCCAGCAGTCTAGTGGGAGCGGGCAATGAGCAGTTCTTC.

The chain is built from TRBV30 and TRBJ1-5; D possibly corresponds to TRBD1 (5 bases). This CDR3 is built from 16 residues. Trimming shortened V by 0 bases and J by 4 bases, and 16 bases separated the two germline ends. Per germline, CDR1 GTSNPN and CDR2 SVGIG (reference sequence). In nucleotides, the CDR3 is TGTGCCTGGAGTGTACAAGCGGGACTCCAAAATCAGCCCCAGCATTTT. It encodes CAWSVQAGLQNQPQHF.

As concerns this clone: At one of its ends the junction is not consistent with the germline gene, which may arise from a read error. The chain uses TRBV18 and TRBJ2-1; 15 bases map to TRBD2. The CDR3 runs to 14 residues. CDR1 and CDR2 from the germline V gene are KGHSH and LQKENI. The DNA of the CDR3 is TGTGCCAGCTCACCCCCAGGACTAGCGGGGGGGCCGGTCTTC. It is translated as CASSPPGLAGGPVF.

The rearrangement links TRBV6-1 to TRBJ2-7, with a tentative D call TRBD1 (5 bases). Germline CDR1 MNHNS, CDR2 SASEGT. V dropped 8 bases and J dropped 3 bases, with 17 bases sitting between them. This CDR3 has 14 residues. In DNA form, the CDR3 reads TGTGCCAGCCCGTCCCACCTCAGGGACTACGAGCAGTACTTC. It translates to CASPSHLRDYEQYF.

This chain uses TRBV10-3 with TRBJ2-7; D possibly corresponds to TRBD1 (6 bases). The CDR3 runs 13 residues. V gave up 8 bases and J gave up 4 bases, with 15 bases separating them. Germline V gene lookup returns CDR1 ENHRY and CDR2 SYGVKD. This chain's CDR3 is CAISPGTPYEQYF. CDR3 in DNA: TGTGCCATCTCTCCCGGGACACCATACGAGCAGTACTTC.

The J gene is TRBJ1-1, the V gene TRBV19, with D hard to call. Trimming stripped 9 bases from V and 1 base from J, with 18 bases between. CDR1 is LNHDA and CDR2 is SQIVND in the germline V gene (reference sequence). This CDR3 contains 15 residues. CDR3 loop: CASIETAVGNTEAFF. DNA of the CDR3: TGTGCCAGCATCGAAACAGCCGTAGGGAACACTGAAGCTTTCTTT.

V and J are TRBV10-1 and TRBJ2-2; 7 bases line up with TRBD2. V shed 2 bases, J shed 0 bases, and the junction held 6 bases outside the gene matches. The CDR3 length is 17 residues. Per the germline V gene, CDR1 is WNHNN and CDR2 is SYGVQD (reference sequence). CDR3 sequence: CASSEPPGGSNTGELFF. The CDR3, as DNA: TGCGCCAGCAGTGAGCCCCCGGGAGGTTCGAACACCGGGGAGCTGTTTTTT.

The V and J genes are TRBV29-1 and TRBJ2-1; TRBD1 matches at 8 bases. CDR3 length: 13 amino acids. With V trimmed by 7 bases and J by 1 base, 3 bases remained unmatched. Germline-derived CDR1 and CDR2 are SQVTM and ANQGSEA. The CDR3 protein is CSAGGSSYNEQFF. CDR3 DNA: TGCAGCGCAGGGGGCTCGTCCTACAATGAGCAGTTCTTC.

This chain joins TRBV30 and TRBJ2-7, with a possible D match to TRBD2 (6 bases). This CDR3 is built from 13 residues. Germline CDR1 is GTSNPN and CDR2 is SVGIG (reference sequence). Trimming pared 5 bases from V and 0 bases from J, leaving 11 bases between. The CDR3: CAWDDGSSYEQYF. The CDR3 region has the DNA TGTGCCTGGGACGACGGGAGCTCCTACGAGCAGTACTTC.

The chain carries TRBV20-1 and TRBJ1-2; a possible D gene is TRBD1 (6 bases). The ends were cut back, 5 bases at V and 7 bases at J, with 11 bases in the middle. The CDR3 runs to 11 residues. Germline values: CDR1 DFQATT, CDR2 SNEGSKA (reference sequence). The CDR3 DNA reads as TGCAGTGCTCCCCAGGGGATTGGCTACACCTTC. Translation gives CSAPQGIGYTF.

This chain links TRBV27 with TRBJ2-7; no definite D call. Per germline, CDR1 MNHEY and CDR2 SMNVEV (reference sequence). This CDR3 has 13 amino acids. The germline V and J ends were trimmed by 3 bases and 4 bases, with 10 bases remaining between them. The CDR3 DNA reads as TGTGCCAGCAGTTTCTCTTCTCTGTACGAGCAGTACTTC. Translating it yields CASSFSSLYEQYF.

J is TRBJ2-5 and V is TRBV6-5; possibly TRBD2 for D (7 bases). V lost 6 bases and J 5 bases, leaving 13 bases between the germline ends. The CDR3 is 13 amino acids. The V gene's germline CDR1 is MNHEY and CDR2 SVGAGI. CDR3 sequence: CASSRGASETQYF. CDR3 sequence (DNA): TGTGCCAGCAGCCGGGGGGCGAGCGAGACCCAGTACTTC.

This chain links TRBV5-1 with TRBJ2-1, with 14 bases aligning to TRBD2. In germline, CDR1 is SGHRS, CDR2 YFSETQ. This CDR3 spans 16 amino acids. V lost 4 bases, J lost 8 bases, and 8 bases stayed unmatched. CDR3 DNA sequence: TGCGCCAGCAGCCCCGGACTAGCGGGGGGTTTCGATGAGCAGTTCTTC. Its protein is CASSPGLAGGFDEQFF.

The V gene is TRBV30, the J gene TRBJ1-1; the D gene is possibly TRBD1 (6 bases). The CDR3 totals 13 residues. Germline V gene lookup returns CDR1 GTSNPN and CDR2 SVGIG (reference sequence). Trimming stripped 3 bases from V and 5 bases from J, with 13 bases between. Here the CDR3 reads CAWRTNRATEAFF. The CDR3 nucleotides read TGTGCCTGGAGGACAAACAGGGCAACTGAAGCTTTCTTT.

This rearrangement joins TRBV18 to TRBJ2-2, with TRBD1 as a possible D gene (6 bases). Germline CDR1 and CDR2: KGHSH and LQKENI. The V end lost 3 bases, the J end lost 7 bases, and 15 bases lay between the germline ends. This CDR3 region has 15 residues. The CDR3 is CASSPEQGYSGELFF. The CDR3, as DNA: TGTGCCAGCTCACCTGAACAGGGTTACAGCGGGGAGCTGTTTTTT.

The J gene is TRBJ2-1, the V gene TRBV18; TRBD2 is a possible D gene (7 bases). The CDR3 spans 15 residues. Per germline, CDR1 KGHSH and CDR2 LQKENI. Deletions cut 4 bases from V and 7 bases from J, with 17 bases between. CDR3 region: CASSLEGGPSNEQFF. As DNA, the CDR3 is TGTGCCAGCTCACTGGAGGGGGGGCCGTCAAATGAGCAGTTCTTC.

This chain connects TRBV4-3 to TRBJ2-6; TRBD1 matches 7 bases. Germline V gene data show CDR1 as LGHNA and CDR2 as YSLEER. The CDR3 covers 16 residues. Trimming took 3 bases from V and 2 from J; bases not matched to a gene: 4. This CDR3 is CASSQHRGPGANVLTF. The CDR3 DNA is TGCGCCAGCAGCCAGCACAGGGGCCCTGGGGCCAACGTCCTGACTTTC.

The chain employs TRBV5-1 and TRBJ1-3; possible D gene TRBD1, 5 bases. CDR1 and CDR2 from the germline V gene are SGHRS and YFSETQ. V gave up 3 bases and J gave up 4 bases, with 17 bases separating them. The CDR3 is 16 amino acids. CDR3 residues: CASSSPRDSPGNTIYF. The CDR3 coding sequence is TGCGCCAGCAGCTCACCTCGGGACTCTCCAGGAAACACCATATATTTT. The variable domain in full, completed from reference TRBV5-1 and TRBJ1-3, reads KAGVTQTPRYLIKTRGQQVTLSCSPISGHRSVSWYQQTPGQGLQFLFEYFSETQRNKGNFPGRFSGRQFSNSRSEMNVSTLELGDSALYLCASSSPRDSPGNTIYFGEGSWLTVV.

This chain connects TRBV30 to TRBJ2-1; no clear D. Trimming removed 0 bases at V and 6 bases at J, with 12 bases between. This CDR3 has 14 residues. Germline V gives CDR1 GTSNPN, CDR2 SVGIG (reference sequence). CDR3 loop: CAWSVLGIGNEQFF. CDR3 DNA: TGTGCCTGGAGTGTATTGGGCATTGGCAATGAGCAGTTCTTC.

This sequence joins TRBV6-6 and TRBJ2-7, with 8 bases matching TRBD1. Germline CDR1 reads MNHNY; CDR2 reads SVGAGI (reference sequence). The CDR3 is made up of 14 amino acids. The V and J ends lost 2 bases and 5 bases, in that order; junction bases with no gene match: 5. The CDR3 DNA sequence: TGTGCCAGCAGTTACGCCGGACAGGGCGACGAGCAGTACTTC. It translates to CASSYAGQGDEQYF.

The V call is TRBV27, the J call TRBJ2-1, with D possibly matching TRBD2 (5 bases). Between the trimmed V and J ends, which lost 10 bases and 0 bases, there was a span of 10 bases. The CDR3 covers 13 residues. Germline V lookup: CDR1 MNHEY, CDR2 SMNVEV (reference sequence). The CDR3 region has the DNA TGTGCCACCAGGAGGAGCTCCTACAATGAGCAGTTCTTC. Translation: CATRRSSYNEQFF.

V usage is TRBV2 and J usage is TRBJ1-4; no firm D call. There are 17 residues in the CDR3. In germline, CDR1 is SNHLY, CDR2 FYNNEI. V lost 4 bases, J lost 0 bases, and 15 bases lay in between. CDR3 amino acids: CASSGNGETATNEKLFF. In DNA form, the CDR3 reads TGTGCCAGCAGTGGTAACGGTGAAACGGCAACTAATGAAAAACTGTTTTTT.

The chain joins TRBV6-6 to TRBJ2-2, with a weak D call TRBD1 (5 bases). Trimming cost V 4 bases and J 0 bases, with 12 bases left between them. The CDR3 contains 16 residues. CDR1 MNHNY and CDR2 SVGAGI come from the germline V gene (reference sequence). The CDR3: CASSLLGPANTGELFF. CDR3 nucleotides: TGTGCCAGCAGTTTACTGGGGCCAGCGAACACCGGGGAGCTGTTTTTT.